This T cell receptor (beta chain) was recorded in a study of blood T cell repertoires in COVID-19. Across the whole study: Sample material is recorded as cDNA or gDNA derived from T cells, B-cell-depleted T cells, or PBMCs.

This clone has a handful of counts. Per the original methods: Estimation of nucleated cell counts relied on the amplification of reference gene primers. Profiling relied on immunoSEQ multiplex PCR, and the TCRdb table lists in-frame clones only, not all of them. D and trimming come from the DNA, and the V and J calls and clone size come from that table. This table holds a few hundred thousand clones, 70% to 90% found once. The source material was peripheral blood. The sequence was obtained from a man aged 55 to 69 with acute or convalescent COVID-19.

CDR3 residues: CAISDPHNYGYTF. DNA for the CDR3: TGTGCCATCAGTGACCCACATAACTATGGCTACACCTTC. The chain uses TRBV10-3 and TRBJ1-2; D is undetermined. Looked up from germline, CDR1 is ENHRY and CDR2 is SYGVKD. The CDR3 runs 13 residues. Trimming cost V 3 bases and J 1 base, with 6 bases left between them.